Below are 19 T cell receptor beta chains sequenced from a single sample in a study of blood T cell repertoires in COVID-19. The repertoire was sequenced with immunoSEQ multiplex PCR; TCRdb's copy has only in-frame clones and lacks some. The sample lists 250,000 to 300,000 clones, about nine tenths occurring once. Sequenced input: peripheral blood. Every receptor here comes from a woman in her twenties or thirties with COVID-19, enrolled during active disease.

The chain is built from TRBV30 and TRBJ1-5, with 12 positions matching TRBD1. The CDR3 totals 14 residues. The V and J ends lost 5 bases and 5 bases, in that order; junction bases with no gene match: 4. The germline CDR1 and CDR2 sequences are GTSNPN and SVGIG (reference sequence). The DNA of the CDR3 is TGTGCCTGGGCCGGGACAGGGGGCGATCAGCCCCAGCATTTT. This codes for CAWAGTGGDQPQHF. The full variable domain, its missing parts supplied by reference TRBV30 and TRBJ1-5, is SQTIHQWPATLVQPVGSPLSLECTVEGTSNPNLYWYRQAAGRGLQLLFYSVGIGQISSEVPQNLSASRPQDRQFILSSKKLLLSDSGFYLCAWAGTGGDQPQHFGDGTRLSIL.

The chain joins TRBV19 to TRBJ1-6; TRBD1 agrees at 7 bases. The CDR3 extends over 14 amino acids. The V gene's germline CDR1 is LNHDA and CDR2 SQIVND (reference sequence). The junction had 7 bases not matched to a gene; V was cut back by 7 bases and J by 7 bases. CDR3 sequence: CASKTDRDNSPLHF. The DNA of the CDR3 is TGTGCCAGTAAGACCGACAGGGACAATTCACCCCTCCACTTT.

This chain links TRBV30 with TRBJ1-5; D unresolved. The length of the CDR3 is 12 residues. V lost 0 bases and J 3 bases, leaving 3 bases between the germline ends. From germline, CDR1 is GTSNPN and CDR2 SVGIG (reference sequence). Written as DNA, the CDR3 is TGTGCCTGGAGTGTACACAATCAGCCCCAGCATTTT. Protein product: CAWSVHNQPQHF.

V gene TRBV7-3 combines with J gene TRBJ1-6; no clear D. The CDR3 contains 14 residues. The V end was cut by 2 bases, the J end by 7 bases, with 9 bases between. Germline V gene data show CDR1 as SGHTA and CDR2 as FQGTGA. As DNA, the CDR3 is TGTGCCAGCAGCTTAGGGCCGTCCAATTCACCCCTCCACTTT. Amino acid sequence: CASSLGPSNSPLHF.

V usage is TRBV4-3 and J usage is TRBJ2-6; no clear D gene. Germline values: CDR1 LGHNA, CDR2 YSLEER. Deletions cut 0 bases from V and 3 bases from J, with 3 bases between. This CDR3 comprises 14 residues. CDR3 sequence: CASSQDRGANVLTF. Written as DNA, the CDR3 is TGCGCCAGCAGCCAAGACCGTGGGGCCAACGTCCTGACTTTC.

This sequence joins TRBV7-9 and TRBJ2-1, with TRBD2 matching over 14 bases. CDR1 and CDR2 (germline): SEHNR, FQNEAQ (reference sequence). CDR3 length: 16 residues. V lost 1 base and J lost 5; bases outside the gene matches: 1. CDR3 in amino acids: CASSLEGLAGDNEQFF. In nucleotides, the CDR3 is TGTGCCAGCAGCTTAGAGGGACTAGCGGGAGACAATGAGCAGTTCTTC.

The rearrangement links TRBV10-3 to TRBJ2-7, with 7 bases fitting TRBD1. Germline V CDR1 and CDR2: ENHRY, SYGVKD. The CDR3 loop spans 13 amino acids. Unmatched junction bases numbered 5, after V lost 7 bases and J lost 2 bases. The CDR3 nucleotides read TGTGCCATCAACACAGGGGAAACCTACGAGCAGTACTTC. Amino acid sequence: CAINTGETYEQYF.

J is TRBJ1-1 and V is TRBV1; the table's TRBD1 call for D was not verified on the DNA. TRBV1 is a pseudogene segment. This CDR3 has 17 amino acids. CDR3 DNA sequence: TGCACCAACCCTCCTGGACAGCAATCGTTCATGAACACTGAAGCTTTCTTT. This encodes CTNPPGQQSFMNTEAFF.

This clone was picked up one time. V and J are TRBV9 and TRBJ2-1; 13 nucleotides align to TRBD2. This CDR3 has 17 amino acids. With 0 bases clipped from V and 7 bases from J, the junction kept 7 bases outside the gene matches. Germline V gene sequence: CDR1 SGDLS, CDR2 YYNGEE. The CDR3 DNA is TGTGCCAGCAGCGTAGAACTAGCGGGAGGGCCGAGGAATGAGCAGTTCTTC. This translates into CASSVELAGGPRNEQFF.

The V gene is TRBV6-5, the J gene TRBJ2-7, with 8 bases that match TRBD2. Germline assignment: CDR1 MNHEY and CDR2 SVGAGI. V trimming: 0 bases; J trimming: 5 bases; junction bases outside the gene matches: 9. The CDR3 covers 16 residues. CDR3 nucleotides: TGTGCCAGCAGTTACTCGAGGATAGCGGGAAAAAACGAGCAGTACTTC. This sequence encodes CASSYSRIAGKNEQYF.

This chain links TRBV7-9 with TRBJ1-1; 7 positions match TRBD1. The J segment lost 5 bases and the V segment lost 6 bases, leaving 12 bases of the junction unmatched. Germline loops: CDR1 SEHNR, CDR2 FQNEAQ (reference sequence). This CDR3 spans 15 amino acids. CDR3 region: CASSSSEGANTEAFF. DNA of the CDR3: TGTGCCAGCAGTAGCTCCGAGGGGGCAAATACTGAAGCTTTCTTT.

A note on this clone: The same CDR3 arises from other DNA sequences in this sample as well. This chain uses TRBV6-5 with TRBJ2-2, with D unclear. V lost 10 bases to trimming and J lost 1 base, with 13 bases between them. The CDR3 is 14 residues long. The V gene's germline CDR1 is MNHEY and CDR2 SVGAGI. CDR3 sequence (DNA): TGTGCCACCCTACGATCGTTGAACACCGGGGAGCTGTTTTTT. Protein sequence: CATLRSLNTGELFF.

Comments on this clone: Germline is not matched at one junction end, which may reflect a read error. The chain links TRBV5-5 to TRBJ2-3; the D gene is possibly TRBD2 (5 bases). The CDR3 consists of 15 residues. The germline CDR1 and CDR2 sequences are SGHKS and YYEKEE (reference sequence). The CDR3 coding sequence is TGTGCCAGCCGCTTAGTTTCCGCTAGCCGAGATACGCAGTATTTT. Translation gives CASRLVSASRDTQYF.

In DNA, the CDR3 is TGTGCCTGGAGGCCCCTCGGACAGTTAGCAACTAATGAAAAACTGTTTTTT. This encodes CAWRPLGQLATNEKLFF. The V and J genes are TRBV30 and TRBJ1-4; possibly TRBD1 for D (6 bases). The germline V gene has CDR1 GTSNPN and CDR2 SVGIG (reference sequence). V lost 3 bases to trimming and J lost 0 bases, with 17 bases between them. This CDR3 contains 17 residues.

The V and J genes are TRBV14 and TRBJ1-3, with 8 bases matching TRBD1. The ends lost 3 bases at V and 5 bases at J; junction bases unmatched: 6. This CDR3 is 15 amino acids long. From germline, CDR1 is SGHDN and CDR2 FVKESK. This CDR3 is CASSHPGQGRNTIYF. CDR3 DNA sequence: TGTGCCAGCAGCCACCCTGGACAGGGTAGAAACACCATATATTTT.

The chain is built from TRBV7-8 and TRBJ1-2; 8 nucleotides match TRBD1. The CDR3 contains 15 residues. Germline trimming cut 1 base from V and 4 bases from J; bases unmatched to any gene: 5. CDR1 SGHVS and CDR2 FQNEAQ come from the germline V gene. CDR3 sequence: CASSLGGQVSYGYTF. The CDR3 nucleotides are TGTGCCAGCAGCTTAGGGGGACAGGTTAGCTATGGCTACACCTTC.

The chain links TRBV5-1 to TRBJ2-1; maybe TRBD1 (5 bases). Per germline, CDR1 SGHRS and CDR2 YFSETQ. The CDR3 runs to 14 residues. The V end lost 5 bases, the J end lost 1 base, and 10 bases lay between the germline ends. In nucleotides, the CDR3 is TGCGCCAGCAGATCAGGACAATCCTACAATGAGCAGTTCTTC. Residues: CASRSGQSYNEQFF.

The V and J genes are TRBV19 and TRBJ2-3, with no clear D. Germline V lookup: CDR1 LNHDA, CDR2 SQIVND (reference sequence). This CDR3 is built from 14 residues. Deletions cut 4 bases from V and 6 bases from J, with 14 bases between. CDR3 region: CASSTPQQQDTQYF. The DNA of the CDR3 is TGTGCCAGTAGTACCCCTCAACAGCAGGATACGCAGTATTTT.

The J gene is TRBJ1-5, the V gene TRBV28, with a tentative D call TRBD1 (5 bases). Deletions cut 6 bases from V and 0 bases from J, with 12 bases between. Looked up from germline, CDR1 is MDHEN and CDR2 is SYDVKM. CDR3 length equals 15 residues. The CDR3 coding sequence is TGTGCCAGCAGAGCCTGGGGGGGTAGCAATCAGCCCCAGCATTTT. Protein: CASRAWGGSNQPQHF.